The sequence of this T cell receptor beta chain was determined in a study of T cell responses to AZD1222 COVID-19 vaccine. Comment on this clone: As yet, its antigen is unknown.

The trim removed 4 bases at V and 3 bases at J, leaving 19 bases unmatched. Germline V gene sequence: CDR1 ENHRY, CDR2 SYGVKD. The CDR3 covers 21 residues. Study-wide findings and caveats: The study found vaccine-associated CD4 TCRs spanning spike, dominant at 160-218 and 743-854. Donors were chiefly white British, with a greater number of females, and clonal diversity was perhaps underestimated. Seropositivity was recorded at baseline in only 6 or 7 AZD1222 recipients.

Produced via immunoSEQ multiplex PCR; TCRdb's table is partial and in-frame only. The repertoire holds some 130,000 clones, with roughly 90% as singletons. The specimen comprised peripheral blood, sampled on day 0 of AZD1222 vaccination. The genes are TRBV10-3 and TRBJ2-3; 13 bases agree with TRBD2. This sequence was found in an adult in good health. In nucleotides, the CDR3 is TGTGCCATCAGTGGGGGGCCGAGGGGGACTAGCGGGGCCACGGGTACAGATACGCAGTATTTT. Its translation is CAISGGPRGTSGATGTDTQYF.